This T cell receptor beta chain stems from a study of cytomegalovirus exposure and HLA in healthy donors. Study results and caveats: Later analysis identified about 18,000 TCR beta sequences associated with HLA alleles, using a false discovery rate threshold of 0.05.

PCR used 60 Vbeta primers and 13 Jbeta primers. Only in-frame clones appear in the TCRdb table, and some are missing; sequencing was by immunoSEQ multiplex PCR. The top ten hold about 7% of the sample, which has roughly 160,000 clones, 80% to 90% seen once. CDR3 length equals 14 residues. CDR1 is LGHNA and CDR2 is YSLEER in the germline V gene. The germline V and J ends were trimmed by 0 bases and 6 bases, with 10 bases remaining between them. On this clone: What it recognizes is unknown.

This TCR was sampled from a woman aged 25 to 45 in good health and CMV-seropositive. Material for sequencing was PBMCs. The chain carries TRBV4-3 and TRBJ2-3, with no clear D. DNA for the CDR3: TGCGCCAGCAGCCAAGAACTTACTTTTGATACGCAGTATTTT. This translates into CASSQELTFDTQYF.